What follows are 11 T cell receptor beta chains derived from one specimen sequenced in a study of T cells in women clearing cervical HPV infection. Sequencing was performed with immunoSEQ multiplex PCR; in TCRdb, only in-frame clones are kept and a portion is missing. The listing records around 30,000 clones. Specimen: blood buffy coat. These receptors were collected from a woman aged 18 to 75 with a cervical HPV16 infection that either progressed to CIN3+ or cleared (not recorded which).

Here the CDR3 reads CASSFRGSGDNDYTF. Incomplete CDR3 DNA: TGTGCCAGCAGCTTTCGAGGGAGCGGGGACAATGAC. The J gene is TRBJ1-2, the V gene TRBV7-9, with D possibly matching TRBD1 (6 bases). The read gets to within 3 residues of the CDR3 end, and the germline J gene fills in the rest. Germline loops: CDR1 SEHNR, CDR2 FQNEAQ (reference sequence). The CDR3 is 15 residues long.

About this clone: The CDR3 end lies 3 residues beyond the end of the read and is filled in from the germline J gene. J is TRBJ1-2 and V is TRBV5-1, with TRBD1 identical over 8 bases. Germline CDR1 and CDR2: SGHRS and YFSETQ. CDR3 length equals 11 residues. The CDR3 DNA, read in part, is TGCGCCAGCAGCGACAGGGGCGGC. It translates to CASSDRGG. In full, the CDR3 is CASSDRGGYTF.

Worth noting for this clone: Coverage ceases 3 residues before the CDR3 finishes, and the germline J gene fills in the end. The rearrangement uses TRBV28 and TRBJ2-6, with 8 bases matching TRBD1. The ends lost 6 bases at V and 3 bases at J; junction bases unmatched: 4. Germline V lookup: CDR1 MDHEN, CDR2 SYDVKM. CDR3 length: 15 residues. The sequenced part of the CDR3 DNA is TGTGCCAGCAGCCCACAGGGGGTTGGGGCCAACGTC. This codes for CASSPQGVGANV. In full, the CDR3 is CASSPQGVGANVLTF.

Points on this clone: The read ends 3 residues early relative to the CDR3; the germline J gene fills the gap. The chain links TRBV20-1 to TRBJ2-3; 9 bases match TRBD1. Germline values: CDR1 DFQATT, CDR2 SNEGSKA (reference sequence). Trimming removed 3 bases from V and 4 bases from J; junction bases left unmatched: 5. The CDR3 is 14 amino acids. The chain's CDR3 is CSASRTGASDTQYF. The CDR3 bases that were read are TGCAGTGCTAGCCGGACAGGGGCTTCAGATACG.

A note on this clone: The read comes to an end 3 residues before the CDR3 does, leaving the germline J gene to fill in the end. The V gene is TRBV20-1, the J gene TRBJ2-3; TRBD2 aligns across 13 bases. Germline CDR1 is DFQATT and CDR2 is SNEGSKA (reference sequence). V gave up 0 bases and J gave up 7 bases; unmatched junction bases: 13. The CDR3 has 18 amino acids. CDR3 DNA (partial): TGCAGTGCTAGAGACATAGGACTAGCGGGGGTCCCACAAAATACG. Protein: CSARDIGLAGVPQNT. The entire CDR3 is CSARDIGLAGVPQNTQYF.

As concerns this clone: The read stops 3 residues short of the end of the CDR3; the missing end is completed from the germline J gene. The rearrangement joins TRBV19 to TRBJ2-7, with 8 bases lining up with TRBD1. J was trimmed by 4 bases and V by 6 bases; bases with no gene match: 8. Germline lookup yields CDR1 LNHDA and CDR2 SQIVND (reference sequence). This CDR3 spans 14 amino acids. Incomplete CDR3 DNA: TGTGCCAGTAGACCCAGGGGGCCTTTGTACGAG. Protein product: CASRPRGPLYE. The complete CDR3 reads CASRPRGPLYEQYF.

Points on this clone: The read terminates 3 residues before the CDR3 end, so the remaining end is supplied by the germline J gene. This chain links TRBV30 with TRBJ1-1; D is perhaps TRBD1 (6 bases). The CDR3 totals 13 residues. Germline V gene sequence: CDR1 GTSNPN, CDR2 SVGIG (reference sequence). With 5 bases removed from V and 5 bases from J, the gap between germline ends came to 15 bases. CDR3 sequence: CAWRSRGGTEAFF. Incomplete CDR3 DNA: TGTGCCTGGCGATCCAGGGGAGGGACTGAA.

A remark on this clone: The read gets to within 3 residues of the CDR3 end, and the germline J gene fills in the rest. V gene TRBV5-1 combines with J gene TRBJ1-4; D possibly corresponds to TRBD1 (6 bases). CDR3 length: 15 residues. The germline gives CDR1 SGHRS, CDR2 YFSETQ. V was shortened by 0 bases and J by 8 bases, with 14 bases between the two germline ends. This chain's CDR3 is CASSLGQGSGEKLFF. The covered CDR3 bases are TGCGCCAGCAGCTTGGGGCAGGGGTCGGGAGAAAAA.

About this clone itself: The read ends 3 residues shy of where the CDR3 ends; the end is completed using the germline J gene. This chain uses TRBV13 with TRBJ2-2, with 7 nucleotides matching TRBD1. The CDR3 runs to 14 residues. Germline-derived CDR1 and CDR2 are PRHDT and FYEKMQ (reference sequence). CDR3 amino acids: CASSFQGVREKLFF. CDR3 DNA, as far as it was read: TGTGCCAGCAGCTTCCAGGGGGTAAGAGAAAAG.

The sequenced CDR3 bases are TGTGCCAGCAGCTTAGGGTTCACCTACGAC. It yields the protein CASSLGFTYD. The entire CDR3 protein reads CASSLGFTYDYTF. The chain combines TRBV7-9 with TRBJ1-2; unclear D gene. Read sequence stops 3 residues before the CDR3 end, and the germline J gene provides the missing end. Germline CDR1 is SEHNR and CDR2 is FQNEAQ (reference sequence). CDR3 length: 13 amino acids.

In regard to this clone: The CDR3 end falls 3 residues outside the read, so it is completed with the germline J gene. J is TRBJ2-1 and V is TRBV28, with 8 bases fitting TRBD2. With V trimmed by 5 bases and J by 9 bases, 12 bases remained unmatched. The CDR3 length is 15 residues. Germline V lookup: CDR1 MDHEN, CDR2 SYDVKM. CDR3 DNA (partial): TGTGCCAGCAGTACGCCGGGGGGGGGCTCTGGTGAG. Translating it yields CASSTPGGGSGE. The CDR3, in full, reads CASSTPGGGSGEQFF.